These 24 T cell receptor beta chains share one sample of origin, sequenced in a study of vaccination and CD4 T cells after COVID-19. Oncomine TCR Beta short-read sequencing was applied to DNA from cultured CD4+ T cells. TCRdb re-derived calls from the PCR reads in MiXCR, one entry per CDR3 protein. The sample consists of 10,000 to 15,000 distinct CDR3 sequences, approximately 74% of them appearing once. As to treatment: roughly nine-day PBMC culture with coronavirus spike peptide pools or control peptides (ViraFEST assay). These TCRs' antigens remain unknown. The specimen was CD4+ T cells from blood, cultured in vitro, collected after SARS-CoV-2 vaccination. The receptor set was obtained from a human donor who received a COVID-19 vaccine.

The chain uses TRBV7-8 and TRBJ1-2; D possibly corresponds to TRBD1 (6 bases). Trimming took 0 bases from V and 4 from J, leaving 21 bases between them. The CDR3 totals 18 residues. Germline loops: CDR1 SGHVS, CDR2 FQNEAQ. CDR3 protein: CASSLARGTGTMGYGYTF. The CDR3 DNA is TGTGCCAGCAGCTTAGCGCGGGGTACAGGGACGATGGGCTATGGCTACACCTTC. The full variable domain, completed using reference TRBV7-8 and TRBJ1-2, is GAGVSQSPRYKVAKRGQDVALRCDPISGHVSLFWYQQALGQGPEFLTYFQNEAQLDKSGLPSDRFFAERPEGSVSTLKIQRTQQEDSAVYLCASSLARGTGTMGYGYTFGSGTRLTVV.

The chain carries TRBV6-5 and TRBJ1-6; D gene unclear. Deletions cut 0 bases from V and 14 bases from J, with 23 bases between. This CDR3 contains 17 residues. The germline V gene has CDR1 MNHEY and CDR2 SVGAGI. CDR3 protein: CASSYSIDLRVGSSLHF. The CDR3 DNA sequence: TGTGCCAGCAGTTACTCGATAGATCTTCGGGTGGGGAGCTCCCTCCACTTT.

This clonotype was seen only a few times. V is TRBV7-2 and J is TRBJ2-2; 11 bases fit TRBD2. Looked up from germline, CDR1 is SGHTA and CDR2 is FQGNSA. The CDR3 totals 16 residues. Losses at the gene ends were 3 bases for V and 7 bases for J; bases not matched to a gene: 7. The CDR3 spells CASSLGLAGGGGELFF. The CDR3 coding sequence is TGTGCCAGCAGCTTGGGCCTAGCGGGGGGCGGCGGGGAGCTGTTTTTT.

In DNA form, the CDR3 reads TGCAGTGCTGTGGGACAGGGAATCACTGAAGCTTTCTTT. It is translated as CSAVGQGITEAFF. The chain recombines TRBV20-1 with TRBJ1-1; 9 nucleotides agree with TRBD1. The V and J ends lost 5 bases and 4 bases, in that order; junction bases with no gene match: 5. Per germline, CDR1 DFQATT and CDR2 SNEGSKA (reference sequence). There are 13 residues in the CDR3.

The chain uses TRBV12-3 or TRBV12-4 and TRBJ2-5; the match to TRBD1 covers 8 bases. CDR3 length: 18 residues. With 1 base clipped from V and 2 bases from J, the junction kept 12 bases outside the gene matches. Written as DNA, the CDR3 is TGTGCCAGCAGTTTAGTCAGAGGGCAGGGGGCAGGACAAGAGACCCAGTACTTC. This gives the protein CASSLVRGQGAGQETQYF.

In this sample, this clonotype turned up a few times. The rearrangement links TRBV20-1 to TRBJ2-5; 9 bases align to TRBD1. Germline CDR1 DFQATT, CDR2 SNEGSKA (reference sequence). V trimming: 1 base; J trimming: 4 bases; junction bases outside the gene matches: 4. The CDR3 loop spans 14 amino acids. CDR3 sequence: CSARGRQGVETQYF. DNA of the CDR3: TGCAGTGCTAGAGGGCGACAGGGGGTAGAGACCCAGTACTTC.

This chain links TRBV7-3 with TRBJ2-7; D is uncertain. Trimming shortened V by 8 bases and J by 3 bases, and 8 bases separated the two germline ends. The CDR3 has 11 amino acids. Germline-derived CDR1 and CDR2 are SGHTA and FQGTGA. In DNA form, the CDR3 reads TGTGCCAGCGGCCAGATCTACGAGCAGTACTTC. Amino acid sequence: CASGQIYEQYF.

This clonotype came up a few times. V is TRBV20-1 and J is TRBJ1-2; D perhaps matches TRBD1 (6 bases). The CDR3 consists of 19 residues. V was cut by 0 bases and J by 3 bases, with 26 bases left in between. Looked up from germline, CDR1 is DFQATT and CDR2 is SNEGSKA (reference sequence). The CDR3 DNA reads TGCAGTGCTAGAGATCAGCGGCGACAGGCCGCCTCCAATTACTATGGCTACACCTTC. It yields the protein CSARDQRRQAASNYYGYTF.

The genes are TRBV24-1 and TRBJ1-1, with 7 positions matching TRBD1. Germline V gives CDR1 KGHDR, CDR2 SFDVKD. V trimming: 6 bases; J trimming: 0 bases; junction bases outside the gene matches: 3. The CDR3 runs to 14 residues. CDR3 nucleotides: TGTGCCACCAGTCCCGGGACAGTGAACACTGAAGCTTTCTTT. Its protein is CATSPGTVNTEAFF.

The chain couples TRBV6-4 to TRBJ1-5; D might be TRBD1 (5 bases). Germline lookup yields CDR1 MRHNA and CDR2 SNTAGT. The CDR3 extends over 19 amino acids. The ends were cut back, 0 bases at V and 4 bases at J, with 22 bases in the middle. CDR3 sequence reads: CASSDSRIPGGERNQPQHF. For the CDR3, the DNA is TGTGCCAGCAGTGACTCGCGGATCCCGGGGGGGGAGAGGAATCAGCCCCAGCATTTT.

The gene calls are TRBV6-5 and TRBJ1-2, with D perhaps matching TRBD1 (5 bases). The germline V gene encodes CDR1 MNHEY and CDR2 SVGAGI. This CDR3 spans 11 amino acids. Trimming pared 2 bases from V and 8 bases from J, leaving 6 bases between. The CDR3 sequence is CASSYRDGYTF. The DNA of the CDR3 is TGTGCCAGCAGTTACAGGGACGGCTACACCTTC.

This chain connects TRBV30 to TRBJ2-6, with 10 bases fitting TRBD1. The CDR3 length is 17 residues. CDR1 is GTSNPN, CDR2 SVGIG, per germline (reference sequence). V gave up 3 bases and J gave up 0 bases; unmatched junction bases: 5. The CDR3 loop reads CAWRRTGGYSGANVLTF. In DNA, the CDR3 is TGTGCCTGGAGGCGGACAGGGGGATACTCTGGGGCCAACGTCCTGACTTTC. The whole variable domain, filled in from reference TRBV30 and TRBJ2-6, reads SQTIHQWPATLVQPVGSPLSLECTVEGTSNPNLYWYRQAAGRGLQLLFYSVGIGQISSEVPQNLSASRPQDRQFILSSKKLLLSDSGFYLCAWRRTGGYSGANVLTFGAGSRLTVL.

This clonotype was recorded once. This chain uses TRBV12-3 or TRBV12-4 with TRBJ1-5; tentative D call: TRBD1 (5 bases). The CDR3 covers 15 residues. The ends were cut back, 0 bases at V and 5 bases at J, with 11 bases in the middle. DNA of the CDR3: TGTGCCAGCAGTTTAGCCGGGGGAAAAGATCAGCCCCAGCATTTT. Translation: CASSLAGGKDQPQHF.

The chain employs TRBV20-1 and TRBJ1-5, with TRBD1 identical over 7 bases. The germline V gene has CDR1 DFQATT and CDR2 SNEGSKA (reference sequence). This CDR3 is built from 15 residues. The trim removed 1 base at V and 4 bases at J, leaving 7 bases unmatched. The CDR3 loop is CSARGNRGYNQPQHF. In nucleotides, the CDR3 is TGCAGTGCTAGAGGGAACAGGGGATATAATCAGCCCCAGCATTTT.

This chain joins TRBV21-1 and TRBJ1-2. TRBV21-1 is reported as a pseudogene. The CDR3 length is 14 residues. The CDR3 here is CASTYKRREGGYTF. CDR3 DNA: TGTGCCAGCACCTACAAACGTCGGGAAGGCGGCTACACCTTC.

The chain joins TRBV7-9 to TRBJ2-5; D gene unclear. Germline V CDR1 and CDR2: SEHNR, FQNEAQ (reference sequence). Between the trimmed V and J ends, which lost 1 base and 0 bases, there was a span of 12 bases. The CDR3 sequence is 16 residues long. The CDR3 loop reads CASSLGDQIYQETQYF. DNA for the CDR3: TGTGCCAGCAGCTTAGGGGATCAAATCTACCAAGAGACCCAGTACTTC.

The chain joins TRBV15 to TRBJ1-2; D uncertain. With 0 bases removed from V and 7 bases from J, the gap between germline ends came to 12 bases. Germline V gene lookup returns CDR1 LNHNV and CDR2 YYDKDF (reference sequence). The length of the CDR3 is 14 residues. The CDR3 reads CATSRDLGISGYTF. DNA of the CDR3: TGTGCCACCAGCAGAGATTTAGGAATCTCTGGCTACACCTTC.

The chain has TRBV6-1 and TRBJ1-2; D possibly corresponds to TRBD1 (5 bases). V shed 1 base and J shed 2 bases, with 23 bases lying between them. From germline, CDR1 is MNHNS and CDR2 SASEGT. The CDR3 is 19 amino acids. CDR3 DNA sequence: TGTGCCAGCAGTGAAGGGCTGTTCAGGGCCACCTATATAAACTATGGCTACACCTTC. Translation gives CASSEGLFRATYINYGYTF.

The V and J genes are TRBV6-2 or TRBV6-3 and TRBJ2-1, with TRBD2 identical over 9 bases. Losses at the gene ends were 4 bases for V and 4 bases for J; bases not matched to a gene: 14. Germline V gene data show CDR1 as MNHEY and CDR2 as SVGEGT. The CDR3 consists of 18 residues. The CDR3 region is CASSSARLAGGRYNEQFF. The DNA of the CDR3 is TGTGCCAGCAGTTCCGCCCGGCTGGCGGGGGGGCGTTACAATGAGCAGTTCTTC.

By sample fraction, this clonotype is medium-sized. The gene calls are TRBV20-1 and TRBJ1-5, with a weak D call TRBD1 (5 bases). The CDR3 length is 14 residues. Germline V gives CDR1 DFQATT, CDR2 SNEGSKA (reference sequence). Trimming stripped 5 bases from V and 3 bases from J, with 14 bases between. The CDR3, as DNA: TGCAGTGCTCCCTCTAGGGGTACCAATCAGCCCCAGCATTTT. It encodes CSAPSRGTNQPQHF.

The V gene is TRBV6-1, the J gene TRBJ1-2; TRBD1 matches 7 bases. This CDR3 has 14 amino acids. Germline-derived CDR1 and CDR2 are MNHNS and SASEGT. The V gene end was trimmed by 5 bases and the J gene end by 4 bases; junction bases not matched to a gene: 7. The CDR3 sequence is CASSRTGLSYGYTF. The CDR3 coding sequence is TGTGCCAGCAGTAGGACAGGACTAAGCTATGGCTACACCTTC.

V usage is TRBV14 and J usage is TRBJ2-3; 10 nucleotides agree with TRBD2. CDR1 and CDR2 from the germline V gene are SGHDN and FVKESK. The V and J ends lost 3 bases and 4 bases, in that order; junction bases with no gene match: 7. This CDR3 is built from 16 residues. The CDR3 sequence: CASSQQRGGLADTQYF. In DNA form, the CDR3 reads TGTGCCAGCAGCCAGCAGCGGGGGGGCCTTGCAGATACGCAGTATTTT.

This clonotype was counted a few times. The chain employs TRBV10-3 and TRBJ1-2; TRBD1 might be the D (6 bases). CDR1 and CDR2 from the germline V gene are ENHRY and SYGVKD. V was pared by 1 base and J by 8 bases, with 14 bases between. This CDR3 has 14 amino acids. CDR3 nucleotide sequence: TGTGCCATCAGTGAGTTAACAGGGAGTTTGGGCTACACCTTC. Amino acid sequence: CAISELTGSLGYTF.

The CDR3 region has the DNA TGTGCCAGCAGTTACCCCGGGACAGGGGAAGCTTTCTTT. Its translation: CASSYPGTGEAFF. This chain uses TRBV6-5 with TRBJ1-1, with 9 positions matching TRBD1. The CDR3 runs 13 residues. The V and J ends lost 2 bases and 8 bases, in that order; junction bases with no gene match: 3. The germline gives CDR1 MNHEY, CDR2 SVGAGI.